This T cell receptor beta chain stems from a study of T cells expressing NK-cell markers. Background on the study: Sorted CD3+CD56+NKG2C+, CD3+CD56+NKG2C- and CD3+CD56-NKG2C+ T cells provided the TCR beta repertoires. The study sequenced eight donors, seven HCMV-seropositive and one seronegative.

Germline V gives CDR1 MNHEY, CDR2 SVGAGI. This CDR3 contains 14 residues. Of note for this clonotype: Antigen specificity is unknown.

From its re-call of the 5' RACE reads, TCRdb lists each CDR3 protein once, without DNA. Its listing shows over 150,000 distinct CDR3 sequences. Study-wide points: Several of the donors also had these clonotypes leading their CD3+CD56-NKG2C+ fraction. HCMV specificity was not established for the expanded NKG2C+ T cell clones.

This rearrangement joins TRBV6-5 to TRBJ2-1; there is no DNA to check the TCRdb D call of TRBD1. Sequencing was done on a sample of blood T cells: a sorted CD56 or NKG2C T cell subset, CD4+ or CD8+ T cells, or bulk PBMC T cells (not recorded which). The sequence was collected from a woman aged 45-59 years in good health. The CDR3 here is CASSTDRDYNEQFF.